This T cell receptor (beta chain) was captured in a study of vaccination effects on CD4 cells after COVID-19. Study at large: Samples that were drawn after vaccination came a median of 72 days after the second dose. Study-level results: In the late period after vaccination, infection- and vaccine-induced clones contracted markedly. Convalescent patients were scarce, and early post-infection timepoints were absent.

Before any sequencing was done, the ViraFEST assay used viral peptide pools to expand antigen-specific CD4+ T cells. When around nine days of culture had elapsed, CD4+ T cells were isolated. Two-dose vaccination with either BNT162b2 or mRNA-1273 was given to the participants. Wells containing 1.5 million to 2.5 million PBMC each were cultured with around 9.1 IU/ml IL-2 and 8 to 10 ug/ml peptides. Clones were read by immunoSEQ multiplex PCR, and TCRdb kept only the in-frame ones, dropping some. The table records some 50,000 clones, 74% of them present only once. The CDR3 spans 14 residues. Trimming cost V 3 bases and J 9 bases; bases outside gene matches: 8. Germline V gene sequence: CDR1 SNHLY, CDR2 FYNNEI. With respect to this clone: The antigen is not known.

This specimen was CD4+ T cells from PBMCs cultured with HCoV-OC43 spike peptides, taken after COVID-19 vaccination. As to subset: HCoV-OC43 spike overlapping peptide pool stimulation. The clonotype was recovered from a human donor who received a COVID-19 vaccine. The V call is TRBV2, the J call TRBJ1-5; 7 positions match TRBD1. CDR3: CASSEGQWLGPQHF. DNA of the CDR3: TGTGCCAGCAGTGAGGGACAGTGGTTAGGGCCCCAGCATTTT.